The 16 T cell receptor beta chains in this list originate from one sample, sequenced in a study of blood T cell repertoires in COVID-19. Method: immunoSEQ multiplex PCR; TCRdb's copy keeps in-frame clones and lacks some. The sample lists about 220,000 clones, under 90% occurring once. Sequenced sample: PBMCs or T cells enriched from blood (not recorded which). All receptors come from a woman aged 40 to 50 who had been exposed to COVID-19.

The CDR3 protein is CSATSGYGYTF. CDR3 DNA: TGCAGTGCTACGAGTGGCTATGGCTACACCTTC. J is TRBJ1-2 and V is TRBV20-1; D is ambiguous. V was clipped by 4 bases and J by 4 bases, with 7 bases between them. The length of the CDR3 is 11 residues. Germline V gene data show CDR1 as DFQATT and CDR2 as SNEGSKA (reference sequence).

V gene TRBV3-1 (or the pseudogene TRBV3-2) combines with J gene TRBJ1-2; 8 nucleotides agree with TRBD1. CDR3 size: 15 residues. Germline V gene lookup returns CDR1 LGHDT and CDR2 YNNKEL (reference sequence). Losses at the gene ends were 7 bases for V and 6 bases for J; bases not matched to a gene: 13. CDR3 coding DNA: TGTGCCAGCACCGAAGGATTTGGACAGGGCCATGGCTACACCTTC. Encoded protein: CASTEGFGQGHGYTF.

This chain connects TRBV3-1 (or the pseudogene TRBV3-2) to TRBJ1-4, with D perhaps TRBD1 (5 bases). The CDR3 extends over 16 amino acids. V was shortened by 1 base and J by 0 bases, with 9 bases between the two germline ends. Germline assignment: CDR1 LGHDT and CDR2 YNNKEL (reference sequence). CDR3 DNA sequence: TGTGCCAGCAGCCAAGGGACACCTACAACTAATGAAAAACTGTTTTTT. This translates into CASSQGTPTTNEKLFF.

The chain has TRBV7-9 and TRBJ2-1; 10 nucleotides match TRBD2. This CDR3 has 15 residues. Germline-derived CDR1 and CDR2 are SEHNR and FQNEAQ (reference sequence). Trimming took 5 bases from V and 7 from J; bases not matched to a gene: 8. The CDR3 is CASSKTGTSENEQFF. The DNA of the CDR3 is TGTGCCAGCAGCAAGACCGGGACTAGCGAGAATGAGCAGTTCTTC.

This clone was observed a few times. V gene TRBV20-1 combines with J gene TRBJ2-3; tentatively, D is TRBD2 (6 bases). The CDR3 has 15 residues. Trimming left V 3 bases short and J 1 base short, with 14 bases between. CDR1 and CDR2 (germline): DFQATT, SNEGSKA (reference sequence). The CDR3: CSASNQLAGTDTQYF. The CDR3 DNA reads as TGCAGTGCTAGTAATCAACTAGCTGGCACAGATACGCAGTATTTT.

Concerning this clone itself: It is unclear where the CDR3 begins or ends on the DNA, so no DNA is shown, and the CDR3 is as TCRdb lists it. This CDR3 reads CASSVAGGTVPTF. The gene calls are TRBV9 and TRBJ1-2; TRBD1 is the table's D call and was not checked against the DNA. The CDR3 adds up to 13 amino acids, both ends counted. Looked up from germline, CDR1 is SGDLS and CDR2 is YYNGEE.

This clone came up once. The chain links TRBV4-1 to TRBJ2-7, with D possibly TRBD1 on 5 matching bases. The CDR3 runs to 11 residues. The germline V gene encodes CDR1 MGHRA and CDR2 YSYEKL. The V end lost 4 bases, the J end lost 10 bases, and 11 bases lay between the germline ends. The CDR3 DNA reads as TGCGCCAGCAGCCCAGGGTGGATACAGTACTTC. It translates to CASSPGWIQYF.

The chain combines TRBV9 with TRBJ2-2; D is unclear. V dropped 4 bases and J dropped 0 bases, with 7 bases sitting between them. Germline V gives CDR1 SGDLS, CDR2 YYNGEE. CDR3 length: 14 residues. CDR3 protein: CASSPRPNTGELFF. The CDR3 region has the DNA TGTGCCAGCAGCCCGCGCCCGAACACCGGGGAGCTGTTTTTT.

V and J are TRBV5-6 and TRBJ2-3, with D perhaps matching TRBD2 (6 bases). This CDR3 is built from 13 residues. Per germline, CDR1 SGHDT and CDR2 YYEEEE. Trimming left V 4 bases short and J 4 bases short, with 10 bases between. CDR3 sequence: CASSPEGPDTQYF. CDR3 DNA sequence: TGTGCCAGCAGCCCGGAGGGTCCAGATACGCAGTATTTT.

The CDR3: CASSLVEGGLGSGANVLTF. DNA of the CDR3: TGTGCCAGCAGCTTAGTCGAGGGAGGCCTGGGTTCTGGGGCCAACGTCCTGACTTTC. The chain carries TRBV7-8 and TRBJ2-6; D is possibly TRBD2 (6 bases). V shed 1 base and J shed 1 base, with 17 bases lying between them. CDR3 length: 19 residues. The germline V gene has CDR1 SGHVS and CDR2 FQNEAQ.

This clone was seen a few times. The rearrangement joins TRBV29-1 to TRBJ2-3; TRBD2 is a possible D gene (7 bases). Looked up from germline, CDR1 is SQVTM and CDR2 is ANQGSEA. V shed 4 bases and J shed 2 bases, with 16 bases lying between them. The CDR3 consists of 15 residues. The CDR3 nucleotides read TGCAGCGTTGGTAGTGTGGGGGGGCCCACAGATACGCAGTATTTT. Translating it yields CSVGSVGGPTDTQYF.

This chain uses TRBV4-3 with TRBJ2-3, with D possibly being TRBD2 (6 bases). This CDR3 is built from 16 residues. Between the trimmed V and J ends, which lost 3 bases and 2 bases, there was a span of 15 bases. The germline CDR1 and CDR2 sequences are LGHNA and YSLEER. CDR3 in amino acids: CASSHSLAGITDTQYF. The CDR3 DNA is TGCGCCAGCAGCCACTCGTTGGCGGGGATCACAGATACGCAGTATTTT.

The chain employs TRBV2 and TRBJ1-2; maybe TRBD1 (6 bases). The CDR3 runs 15 residues. V lost 4 bases to trimming and J lost 4 bases, with 16 bases between them. Per germline, CDR1 SNHLY and CDR2 FYNNEI. The CDR3 spells CASSGGRGAGYGYTF. The DNA for the CDR3 is TGTGCCAGCAGTGGAGGTCGGGGGGCGGGCTATGGCTACACCTTC.

V usage is TRBV6-5 and J usage is TRBJ1-5, with 8 bases fitting TRBD1. Germline V CDR1 and CDR2: MNHEY, SVGAGI. With V trimmed by 6 bases and J by 7 bases, 11 bases remained unmatched. This CDR3 has 15 residues. The CDR3 loop is CASSSGTGSFQPQHF. The CDR3 DNA sequence: TGTGCCAGCAGCTCAGGGACAGGTAGTTTCCAGCCCCAGCATTTT.

The chain joins TRBV9 to TRBJ1-5; D is possibly TRBD1 (5 bases). The CDR3 consists of 14 residues. The germline CDR1 and CDR2 sequences are SGDLS and YYNGEE. Trimming pared 0 bases from V and 5 bases from J, leaving 9 bases between. CDR3 sequence: CASSVAPTDQPQHF. The CDR3 nucleotides are TGTGCCAGCAGCGTAGCCCCGACAGATCAGCCCCAGCATTTT.

The rearrangement links TRBV3-1 (or the pseudogene TRBV3-2) to TRBJ2-7, with D possibly being TRBD2 (5 bases). This CDR3 contains 16 residues. Per the germline V gene, CDR1 is LGHDT and CDR2 is YNNKEL (reference sequence). Trimming took off 2 bases at V and 4 bases at J, with 18 bases between the two ends. CDR3 in amino acids: CASSQIPARRFYEQYF. The CDR3 DNA follows: TGTGCCAGCAGCCAAATTCCGGCCAGGAGGTTTTACGAGCAGTACTTC.